This T cell receptor beta chain is from a study of T cell responses to AZD1222 COVID-19 vaccine. Study-wide background: Timing groups of about 4 and about 12 weeks for second doses were pooled.

Whole-study results and caveats: Receipt of two AZD1222 doses was followed by a rise in Spike-specific TCR breadth and depth. Only 5 or 6 AZD1222 recipients were seropositive at baseline. Sampled repertoires all dated from after the peak T cell response.

V was cut by 3 bases and J by 0 bases, with 10 bases left in between. Germline values: CDR1 KGHSH, CDR2 LQKENI. This CDR3 is 15 amino acids long. This table comes from immunoSEQ multiplex PCR, and its TCRdb copy is limited to in-frame clones, with some not included. The sample has 150,000 or so clones; about 91% are singletons. In regard to this clone: The antigen is not known.

The V and J genes are TRBV18 and TRBJ2-3; D remains ambiguous. The specimen was peripheral blood, collected on day 0 of AZD1222 vaccination. This TCR was recovered from an adult in good health. Here the CDR3 reads CASSPTKTSTDTQYF. The CDR3 DNA reads TGTGCCAGCTCACCGACAAAAACTAGCACAGATACGCAGTATTTT.